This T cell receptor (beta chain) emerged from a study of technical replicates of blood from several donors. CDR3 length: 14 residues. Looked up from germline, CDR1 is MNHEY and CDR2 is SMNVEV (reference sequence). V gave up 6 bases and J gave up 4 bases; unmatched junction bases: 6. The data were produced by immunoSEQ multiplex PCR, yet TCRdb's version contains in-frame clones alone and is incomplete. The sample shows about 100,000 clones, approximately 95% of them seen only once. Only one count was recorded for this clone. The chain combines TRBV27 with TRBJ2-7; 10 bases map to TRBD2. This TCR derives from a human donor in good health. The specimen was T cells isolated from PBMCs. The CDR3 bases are TGTGCCAGCAGATTAGCGGGAGGTAATTACGAGCAGTACTTC. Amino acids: CASRLAGGNYEQYF.